Below are 11 T cell receptor beta chains sequenced from a single sample in a study of shared clonotypes between healthy human individuals. TCRdb's copy holds only in-frame clones and misses some; the assay was immunoSEQ multiplex PCR. Among 2.3 million or so clones listed, over 85% were seen once. The sequenced material came from naive CD4+ T cells from PBMCs. Subset reported: CD45RA+ positively selected. The receptors shown here come from a man aged 18 to 29 in good health. Some clones in this sample may be carry-over from other donors' samples.

The V call is TRBV18, the J call TRBJ2-2; no firm D call. There are 16 residues in the CDR3. V dropped 3 bases and J dropped 6 bases, with 17 bases sitting between them. Germline assignment: CDR1 KGHSH and CDR2 LQKENI. This CDR3 is CASSPIQPQVAGELFF. CDR3 in DNA: TGTGCCAGCTCACCGATCCAGCCTCAGGTCGCCGGGGAGCTGTTTTTT. The full variable domain, in which reference TRBV18 and TRBJ2-2 provide the parts outside the CDR3, is NAGVMQNPRHLVRRRGQEARLRCSPMKGHSHVYWYRQLPEEGLKFMVYLQKENIIDESGMPKERFSAEFPKEGPSILRIQQVVRGDSAAYFCASSPIQPQVAGELFFGEGSRLTVL.

The chain uses TRBV28 and TRBJ2-1, with a weak D call TRBD1 (5 bases). The ends were cut back, 1 base at V and 9 bases at J, with 10 bases in the middle. The CDR3 has 13 amino acids. Germline values: CDR1 MDHEN, CDR2 SYDVKM. The DNA of the CDR3 is TGTGCCAGCAGTTTATCCAGGGCGGTTGAGCAGTTCTTC. Its translation: CASSLSRAVEQFF. The full variable domain, completed using reference TRBV28 and TRBJ2-1, is DVKVTQSSRYLVKRTGEKVFLECVQDMDHENMFWYRQDPGLGLRLIYFSYDVKMKEKGDIPEGYSVSREKKERFSLILESASTNQTSMYLCASSLSRAVEQFFGPGTRLTVL.

The rearrangement joins TRBV9 to TRBJ2-2, with a tentative D call TRBD2 (6 bases). The CDR3 contains 16 residues. In germline, CDR1 is SGDLS, CDR2 YYNGEE. Trimming took off 3 bases at V and 1 base at J, with 13 bases between the two ends. This chain's CDR3 is CASSGRSGENTGELFF. CDR3 nucleotide sequence: TGTGCCAGCAGCGGCCGTAGCGGAGAGAACACCGGGGAGCTGTTTTTT.

The chain joins TRBV7-3 to TRBJ2-3; 8 bases agree with TRBD2. J was trimmed by 4 bases and V by 5 bases; bases with no gene match: 5. Germline assignment: CDR1 SGHTA and CDR2 FQGTGA. The CDR3 has 14 amino acids. The CDR3, as DNA: TGTGCCAGCAGCCGGGCGGGAGGCTCAGATACGCAGTATTTT. Its protein is CASSRAGGSDTQYF.

This chain links TRBV5-1 with TRBJ2-6; tentatively, D is TRBD1 (5 bases). Trimming left V 6 bases short and J 2 bases short, with 18 bases between. The CDR3 is 17 amino acids. Germline lookup yields CDR1 SGHRS and CDR2 YFSETQ. CDR3 in amino acids: CASNQGYLGTGANVLTF. CDR3 DNA sequence: TGCGCCAGCAACCAGGGATACCTCGGAACTGGGGCCAACGTCCTGACTTTC.

The V and J genes are TRBV27 and TRBJ2-7; D not resolved. The CDR3 covers 11 residues. Trimming shortened V by 8 bases and J by 5 bases, and 10 bases separated the two germline ends. CDR1 and CDR2 (germline): MNHEY, SMNVEV (reference sequence). CDR3 protein: CASSKGHEQYF. CDR3 in DNA: TGTGCCAGCTCAAAGGGTCACGAGCAGTACTTC.

This chain joins TRBV6-6 and TRBJ2-7; 7 bases are a match to TRBD1. The CDR3 runs 12 residues. Germline CDR1 and CDR2: MNHNY and SVGAGI (reference sequence). The trim removed 7 bases at V and 5 bases at J, leaving 5 bases unmatched. The CDR3 coding sequence is TGTGCCAGCAATAATCAGGGGGACGAGCAGTACTTC. As protein: CASNNQGDEQYF.

This sequence joins TRBV27 and TRBJ1-2; 8 bases align to TRBD1. Germline V gives CDR1 MNHEY, CDR2 SMNVEV (reference sequence). This CDR3 has 14 residues. V lost 5 bases to trimming and J lost 13 bases; unmatched junction nucleotides: 15. CDR3 sequence (DNA): TGTGCCAGCAGTGATGTATGGACAGGGAGATCCCTCACCTTC. Its translation: CASSDVWTGRSLTF.

This clone is a singleton in its sample. The chain is built from TRBV18 and TRBJ2-5; 9 nucleotides align to TRBD1. The trim removed 4 bases at V and 7 bases at J, leaving 10 bases unmatched. The CDR3 contains 15 residues. CDR1 is KGHSH and CDR2 is LQKENI in the germline V gene. CDR3 sequence (DNA): TGTGCCAGCTCACGACCGGGACAGGGTTTCGTGACCCAGTACTTC. This codes for CASSRPGQGFVTQYF.

The V call is TRBV2, the J call TRBJ1-1; D gene uncertain. Germline lookup yields CDR1 SNHLY and CDR2 FYNNEI. CDR3 length: 15 amino acids. Trimming left V 2 bases short and J 1 base short, with 11 bases between. The CDR3 region is CASSERRISNTEAFF. DNA of the CDR3: TGTGCCAGCAGTGAACGGCGGATCTCGAACACTGAAGCTTTCTTT.

The CDR3 here is CASSYSRASTDTQYF. The DNA for the CDR3 is TGTGCCAGCAGTTACTCGAGGGCTAGCACAGATACGCAGTATTTT. This rearrangement joins TRBV6-5 to TRBJ2-3, with a possible D match to TRBD2 (5 bases). This CDR3 is 15 amino acids long. Deletions cut 0 bases from V and 0 bases from J, with 7 bases between. Per the germline V gene, CDR1 is MNHEY and CDR2 is SVGAGI.